This T cell receptor (beta chain) was sequenced in a study of T-cell reconstitution after alpha-beta-depleted transplantation in children. Unique molecular identifiers were built into the TCRbeta library. Via MiXCR, TCRdb re-called the PCR reads, giving one row per CDR3 protein. The sample has just under 550,000 distinct CDR3 sequences, around 16% seen once. The V segment lost 4 bases and the J segment 7 bases; nucleotides outside the gene matches: 8. CDR1 is SGHRS, CDR2 YFSETQ, per germline. There are 16 residues in the CDR3. This clonotype was detected only a few times. The receptor's source is a human donor who donated a stem cell graft to a child with acute lymphoblastic leukemia. Sequences were derived from PBMCs from the stem cell graft donor, sampled from the stem cell graft. The V and J genes are TRBV5-1 and TRBJ2-1, with 13 bases aligning to TRBD2. The CDR3 DNA sequence: TGCGCCAGCAGCCCCAGGACTAGCGGGGGAGGGAATGAGCAGTTCTTC. As protein: CASSPRTSGGGNEQFF. Variable domain in full (rest from reference TRBV5-1 and TRBJ2-1): KAGVTQTPRYLIKTRGQQVTLSCSPISGHRSVSWYQQTPGQGLQFLFEYFSETQRNKGNFPGRFSGRQFSNSRSEMNVSTLELGDSALYLCASSPRTSGGGNEQFFGPGTRLTVL.